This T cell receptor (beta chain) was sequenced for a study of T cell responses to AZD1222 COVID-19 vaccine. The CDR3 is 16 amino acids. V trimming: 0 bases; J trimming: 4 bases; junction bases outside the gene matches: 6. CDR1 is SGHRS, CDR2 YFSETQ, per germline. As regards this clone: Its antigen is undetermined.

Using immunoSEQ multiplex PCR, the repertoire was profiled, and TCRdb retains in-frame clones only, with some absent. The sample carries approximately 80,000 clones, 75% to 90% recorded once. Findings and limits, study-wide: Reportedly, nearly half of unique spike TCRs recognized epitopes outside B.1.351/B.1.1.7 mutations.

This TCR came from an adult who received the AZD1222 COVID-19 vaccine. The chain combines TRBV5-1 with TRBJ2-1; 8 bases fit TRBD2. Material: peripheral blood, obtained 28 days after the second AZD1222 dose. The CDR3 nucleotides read TGCGCCAGCAGCTTGGGTGGGGGGACTAGTTACAATGAGCAGTTCTTC. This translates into CASSLGGGTSYNEQFF.